The 20 T cell receptor beta chains below come from one sample, sequenced in a study of metastatic and nonmetastatic thyroid tumors. Until they underwent thyroid surgery, no patient had received any treatment. TCRdb re-called clones via MiXCR from the PCR reads. The top ten clones hold around 30% of a sample with approximately 25,000 clones, under 25% of them seen once. Sequencing used blood. These receptors all stem from a male donor with papillary thyroid cancer or a benign thyroid nodule (not recorded which). Some clones in this sample may be carry-over from other donors' samples.

This clone is classed as medium-sized. V usage is TRBV6-4 and J usage is TRBJ2-1, with 11 bases aligning to TRBD2. Germline trimming cut 5 bases from V and 6 bases from J; bases unmatched to any gene: 3. The germline V gene encodes CDR1 MRHNA and CDR2 SNTAGT. CDR3 length: 14 residues. CDR3 amino acids: CASSPGTSGNEQFF. The CDR3 nucleotides are TGTGCCAGCAGTCCCGGGACTAGCGGCAATGAGCAGTTCTTC.

This clone was seen repeatedly, ten times or more. This chain links TRBV7-9 with TRBJ1-5, with D maybe TRBD1 (5 bases). The CDR3 contains 14 residues. CDR1 is SEHNR and CDR2 is FQNEAQ in the germline V gene (reference sequence). V lost 5 bases to trimming and J lost 6 bases, with 14 bases between them. In nucleotides, the CDR3 is TGTGCCAGCAGCCGGGGGGGAGGGCCTCAGCCCCAGCATTTT. Translation: CASSRGGGPQPQHF.

There are many counts of this clone. The chain combines TRBV7-9 with TRBJ1-5, with D possibly TRBD1 on 6 matching bases. The CDR3 extends over 14 amino acids. Germline CDR1 is SEHNR and CDR2 is FQNEAQ (reference sequence). V lost 2 bases, J lost 4 bases, and 9 bases lay in between. In nucleotides, the CDR3 is TGTGCCAGCAGCTTAAGGGACATGAATCAGCCCCAGCATTTT. Residues: CASSLRDMNQPQHF.

In this sample, this clone is medium-sized. The genes are TRBV12-3 or TRBV12-4 and TRBJ2-7, with D possibly TRBD2 on 7 matching bases. This CDR3 contains 14 residues. Between the trimmed V and J ends, which lost 3 bases and 3 bases, there was a span of 12 bases. In nucleotides, the CDR3 is TGTGCCAGCAGTTTTGCGGGGGCGATCTACGAGCAGTACTTC. It specifies CASSFAGAIYEQYF.

This clone was seen repeatedly, ten times or more. The V gene is TRBV5-1, the J gene TRBJ2-3; no clear D. Germline V gives CDR1 SGHRS, CDR2 YFSETQ. CDR3 size: 14 residues. Between the trimmed V and J ends, which lost 3 bases and 3 bases, there was a span of 11 bases. CDR3 residues: CASSSAGDTDTQYF. The DNA of the CDR3 is TGCGCCAGCAGCTCCGCAGGAGATACAGATACGCAGTATTTT.

This clone occurred many times. This chain links TRBV28 with TRBJ1-2; 7 bases are shared with TRBD1. J gave up 4 bases and V 5 bases, and 7 bases lay outside the gene matches. Germline V lookup: CDR1 MDHEN, CDR2 SYDVKM. The CDR3 spans 14 residues. The CDR3 spells CASSPQGESYGYTF. CDR3 sequence (DNA): TGTGCCAGCAGTCCCCAGGGGGAGAGCTATGGCTACACCTTC.

This clone was seen many times. This rearrangement joins TRBV2 to TRBJ2-7, with D hard to call. The CDR3 loop spans 13 amino acids. V was trimmed by 1 base and J by 6 bases, leaving 10 bases between them. CDR1 and CDR2 (germline): SNHLY, FYNNEI. CDR3 DNA: TGTGCCAGCAGTGAAGTAACTATCGGCGAGCAGTACTTC. It specifies CASSEVTIGEQYF.

The table lists this clone with a few counts. CDR3 nucleotide sequence: TGTGCCAGCAGTGTGAACCGACAGGGAACCTACAATGAGCAGTTCTTC. Translation: CASSVNRQGTYNEQFF. The chain couples TRBV6-1 to TRBJ2-1, with 7 bases fitting TRBD1. V trimming: 4 bases; J trimming: 2 bases; junction bases outside the gene matches: 8. Germline CDR1 and CDR2: MNHNS and SASEGT. CDR3 length: 16 residues.

This clone was seen repeatedly, ten times or more. The chain couples TRBV6-2 or TRBV6-3 to TRBJ1-1, with D possibly being TRBD1 (6 bases). CDR3 size: 13 residues. V lost 8 bases, J lost 1 base, and 11 bases lay in between. Germline V gene data show CDR1 as MNHEY and CDR2 as SVGEGT. The CDR3 nucleotides are TGTGCCAGCCGCCCCAGGGGGAACACTGAAGCTTTCTTT. As protein: CASRPRGNTEAFF.

This clone was counted ten times or more. The chain combines TRBV18 with TRBJ1-1, with 11 bases lining up with TRBD1. Germline V gene sequence: CDR1 KGHSH, CDR2 LQKENI. Trimming removed 3 bases from V and 4 bases from J; junction bases left unmatched: 7. This CDR3 is built from 16 residues. This CDR3 is CASSPVLGTGGTEAFF. As DNA, the CDR3 is TGTGCCAGCTCACCCGTTCTTGGGACAGGGGGCACTGAAGCTTTCTTT.

In this sample, this clone turned up once. No conserved phenylalanine or tryptophan ends this CDR3, so it is likely a read error. The rearrangement uses TRBV19 and TRBJ1-2, with a possible D match to TRBD1 (5 bases). The CDR3 has 14 residues. Germline assignment: CDR1 LNHDA and CDR2 SQIVND (reference sequence). CDR3 residues: CTSSSWDGNYGYTL. CDR3 coding DNA: TGTACCAGTAGTAGTTGGGACGGAAACTATGGCTACACCCTC.

There are many counts of this clone. V usage is TRBV5-6 and J usage is TRBJ2-1; D remains ambiguous. V lost 5 bases, J lost 6 bases, and 9 bases lay in between. Germline values: CDR1 SGHDT, CDR2 YYEEEE. This CDR3 comprises 12 residues. The CDR3: CASSYAPNEQFF. The CDR3 DNA is TGTGCCAGCAGTTACGCCCCCAATGAGCAGTTCTTC.

The J gene is TRBJ1-1, the V gene TRBV11-1; TRBD1 aligns across 7 bases. CDR3 length: 15 residues. CDR1 SGHAT and CDR2 FQDESV come from the germline V gene (reference sequence). V gave up 5 bases and J gave up 0 bases; unmatched junction bases: 6. The DNA of the CDR3 is TGTGCCAGCAGCCCAAGACAGGGAATGAACACTGAAGCTTTCTTT. Translating it yields CASSPRQGMNTEAFF.

This clone was observed at least ten times. The junction departs from germline at one end; a sequencing error may be responsible. The V and J genes are TRBV6-2 or TRBV6-3 and TRBJ2-2, with TRBD2 identical over 10 bases. The germline V gene encodes CDR1 MNHEY and CDR2 SVGEGT. CDR3 length: 17 residues. The CDR3 is CASSPLPGLAKTGELFF. CDR3 DNA sequence: TGTGCCAGCAGCCCGCTCCCGGGACTAGCGAAAACCGGGGAGCTGTTTTTT.

This clone occurred many times. The V gene is TRBV6-2 or TRBV6-3, the J gene TRBJ1-1; 10 bases align to TRBD1. Germline V gene data show CDR1 as MNHEY and CDR2 as SVGEGT. V dropped 7 bases and J dropped 3; count of bases not matched to a gene: 14. The CDR3 covers 17 residues. The CDR3 DNA follows: TGTGCCAGCACCCAGTCCGGGACAGGGGAAGAGGACACTGAAGCTTTCTTT. Its translation is CASTQSGTGEEDTEAFF.

This clone was observed at least ten times. The chain employs TRBV11-2 and TRBJ1-1; 9 nucleotides align to TRBD1. Germline loops: CDR1 SGHAT, CDR2 FQNNGV. The CDR3 consists of 14 residues. V shed 5 bases and J 5 bases; nucleotides not matched to a gene: 6. The CDR3 protein is CASSTYRGQTEAFF. DNA of the CDR3: TGTGCCAGCAGCACCTACAGGGGGCAAACTGAAGCTTTCTTT.

This clone was found many times. V is TRBV7-9 and J is TRBJ2-1; no definite D call. Germline values: CDR1 SEHNR, CDR2 FQNEAQ (reference sequence). This CDR3 is built from 15 residues. V was clipped by 0 bases and J by 6 bases, with 12 bases between them. Here the CDR3 DNA reads TGTGCCAGCAGCTTAGCGGGAAGGATGGCCAATGAGCAGTTCTTC. Its translation is CASSLAGRMANEQFF.

Ten or more counts support this clone. The chain carries TRBV29-1 and TRBJ2-5; 8 nucleotides align to TRBD2. J gave up 4 bases and V 7 bases, and 11 bases lay outside the gene matches. Germline-derived CDR1 and CDR2 are SQVTM and ANQGSEA. The length of the CDR3 is 14 residues. The CDR3 bases are TGCAGCGCCAAGGGAGCGGGAGTGAGAGAGACCCAGTACTTC. It codes for CSAKGAGVRETQYF.

This clone was detected ten times or more. The chain carries TRBV28 and TRBJ2-7; TRBD2 is a possible D gene (6 bases). Germline V gene sequence: CDR1 MDHEN, CDR2 SYDVKM. CDR3 length: 16 amino acids. V lost 6 bases and J lost 2, with 20 bases in between. The CDR3 sequence: CASRQGTSQVPYEQYF. DNA for the CDR3: TGTGCCAGCAGGCAAGGGACTTCCCAGGTGCCCTACGAGCAGTACTTC. Using reference TRBV28 and TRBJ2-7 for the parts outside the CDR3, the full variable domain is DVKVTQSSRYLVKRTGEKVFLECVQDMDHENMFWYRQDPGLGLRLIYFSYDVKMKEKGDIPEGYSVSREKKERFSLILESASTNQTSMYLCASRQGTSQVPYEQYFGPGTRLTVT.

The chain combines TRBV18 with TRBJ1-2; 9 bases line up with TRBD1. V lost 3 bases, J lost 4 bases, and 9 bases stayed unmatched. Germline V gene data show CDR1 as KGHSH and CDR2 as LQKENI. The CDR3 totals 16 residues. CDR3 loop: CASSPTLGQGPYGYTF. CDR3 bases: TGTGCCAGCTCACCCACCTTGGGACAGGGTCCCTATGGCTACACCTTC.